The clone carrying this TCR beta chain was counted a single time. The junction departs from the called germline gene at one end, perhaps through a read error. This sample's RNA came from whole unsorted tissue. The CDR3 sequence is 13 residues long. Germline loops: CDR1 SQVTM, CDR2 ANQGSEA. The source of the sample is a study of tumor and adjacent non-tumor tissue in lung cancer. TCRbeta libraries were built with three rounds of nested PCR, modified from ARM-PCR. TCRdb analysed the multiplex PCR reads with MiXCR anew, one entry per CDR3 protein. The sample shows more than 120,000 distinct CDR3 sequences, roughly 70% of them seen only once.

The V gene is TRBV29-1, the J gene TRBJ1-5; D is unclear. The receptor was isolated from a man aged 55 to 70 with small cell lung cancer. Sequencing was carried out using lung tumor tissue. CDR3 sequence reads: CSVADWANQPQHF. The DNA for the CDR3 is TGCAGCGTTGCCGATTGGGCAAATCAGCCCCAGCACTTT.